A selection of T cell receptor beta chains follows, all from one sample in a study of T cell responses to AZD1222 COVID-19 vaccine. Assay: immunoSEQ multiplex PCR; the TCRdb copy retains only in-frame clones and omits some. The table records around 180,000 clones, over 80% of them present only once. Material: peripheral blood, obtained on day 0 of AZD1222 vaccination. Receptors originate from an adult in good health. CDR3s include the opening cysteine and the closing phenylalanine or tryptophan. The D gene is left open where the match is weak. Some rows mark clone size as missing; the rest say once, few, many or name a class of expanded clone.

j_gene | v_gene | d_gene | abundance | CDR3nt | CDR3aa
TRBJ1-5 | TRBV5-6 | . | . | TGTGCCAGCAGCTTATCGTACCAGAACAATCAGCCCCAGCATTTT | CASSLSYQNNQPQHF
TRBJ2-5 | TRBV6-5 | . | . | TGTGCCACCCCGGGACACCTTGGGATCAAGACCCAGTACTTC | CATPGHLGIKTQYF
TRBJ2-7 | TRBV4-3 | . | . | TGCGCCAGCAGCCAAGATCCTTTGACCACGTACGAGCAGTACTTC | CASSQDPLTTYEQYF
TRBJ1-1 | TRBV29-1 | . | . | TGCAGCGTGAGGGAACGGGGCAGTGAAGCTTTCTTT | CSVRERGSEAFF
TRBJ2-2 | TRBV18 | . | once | TGTGCCAGCTCACCACAAACAGGGACGAACACCGGGGAGCTGTTTTTT | CASSPQTGTNTGELFF
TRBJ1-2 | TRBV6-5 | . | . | TGTGCCAGCATCATCATGCACGGGATCCTCGGCTACACCTTC | CASIIMHGILGYTF
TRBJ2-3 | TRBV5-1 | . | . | TGCGCCAGCAGCTTGTGGGGGGAGGGCACAGATACGCAGTATTTT | CASSLWGEGTDTQYF
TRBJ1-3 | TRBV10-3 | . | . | TGTGCCATCAGTGGAGCGCCCTACTCTGGAAACACCATATATTTT | CAISGAPYSGNTIYF
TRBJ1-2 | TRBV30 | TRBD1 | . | TGTGCCTGGACCGGACAGGGTTCCCAGCCGCGTTATGGCTACACCTTC | CAWTGQGSQPRYGYTF
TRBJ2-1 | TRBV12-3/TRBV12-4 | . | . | TGTGCCAGCAGTTTGACGAGGGGGAGGCAGTTCTTC | CASSLTRGRQFF
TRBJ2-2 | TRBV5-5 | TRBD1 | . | TGTGCCAGCAGCTTCACCGGGACAGAGAACACCGGGGAGCTGTTTTTT | CASSFTGTENTGELFF
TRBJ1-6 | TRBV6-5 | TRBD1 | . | TGTGCCAGCAGTTACCGGGGACAGACCTATTCACCCCTCCACTTT | CASSYRGQTYSPLHF
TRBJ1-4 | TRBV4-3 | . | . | TGCGCCAGCAGCCCTCGAGCAGGGTTGGACGAAAAACTGTTTTTT | CASSPRAGLDEKLFF
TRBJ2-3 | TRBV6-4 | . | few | TGTGCCAGCAGTGACTCGCACGGGGATACGCAGTATTTT | CASSDSHGDTQYF
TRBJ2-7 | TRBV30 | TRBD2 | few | TGTGCCTGGAAGCTAGCGGGAGGCCGGGAGCAGTACTTC | CAWKLAGGREQYF
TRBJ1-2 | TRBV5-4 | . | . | TGTGCCAGCAGCTTGGGTGGGACGGACCTGAACTATGGCTACACCTTC | CASSLGGTDLNYGYTF
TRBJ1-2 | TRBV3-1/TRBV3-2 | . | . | TGTGCCAGCAGCCAAAATCGGATGGGGGTCTATGGCTACACCTTC | CASSQNRMGVYGYTF
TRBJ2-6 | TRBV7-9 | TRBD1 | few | TGTGCCAGCAGCAGACGGACAGGGTCTGGGGCCAACGTCCTGACTTTC | CASSRRTGSGANVLTF
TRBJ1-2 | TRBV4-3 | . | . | TGCGCCAGCAGCCAAGTGGGGGGGCTGGGCTATGGCTACACCTTC | CASSQVGGLGYGYTF
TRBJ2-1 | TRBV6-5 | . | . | TGTGCCAGCAGTTCCCCCCCCAATGAGCAGTTCTTC | CASSSPPNEQFF
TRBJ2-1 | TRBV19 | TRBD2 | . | TGTGCCAGTAGTACGCTAAAACTAGCGGGAGGGTTCAATGAGCAGTTCTTC | CASSTLKLAGGFNEQFF
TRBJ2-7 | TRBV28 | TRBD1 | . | TGTGCCAGCAGCTCCGGGACAGGAAACTACGAGCAGTACTTC | CASSSGTGNYEQYF
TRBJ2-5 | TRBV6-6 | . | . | TGTGCCAGCAGTTACGGCGGCAGCCAAGAGACCCAGTACTTC | CASSYGGSQETQYF
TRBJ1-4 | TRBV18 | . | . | TGTGCCAGCTCACGCACAGCCTTCCTTGGGACCGGCGATGAAAAACTGTTTTTT | CASSRTAFLGTGDEKLFF
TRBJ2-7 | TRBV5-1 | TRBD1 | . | TGCGCCAGCAGCGGACAGGGAGTCTACGAGCAGTACTTC | CASSGQGVYEQYF
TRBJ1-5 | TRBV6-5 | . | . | TGTGCCAGCAGAGACCTTGATGGCAATCAGCCCCAGCATTTT | CASRDLDGNQPQHF
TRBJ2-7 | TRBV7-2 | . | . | TGTGCCAGCAGCTCCCAGCTGCGCGAGCAGTACTTC | CASSSQLREQYF
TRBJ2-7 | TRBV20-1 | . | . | TGCAGTGGCGGAGGGTCCTACGAGCAGTACTTC | CSGGGSYEQYF
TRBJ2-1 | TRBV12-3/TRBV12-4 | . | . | TGTGCCAGCAGCCCCGCCTCATACAATGAGCAGTTCTTC | CASSPASYNEQFF